This T cell receptor (beta chain) was identified in a study of blood T cell repertoires in COVID-19. This clone appeared a few times. Some clones are missing from TCRdb's copy, which holds only in-frame ones; the method was immunoSEQ multiplex PCR. The sample records some 320,000 clones, approximately 88% being singletons. Input material: PBMCs or T cells enriched from blood (not recorded which). This receptor was taken from a man aged 55 to 70 who had recovered from COVID-19.

Here the CDR3 reads CASSLVSGDGELFF. In DNA form, the CDR3 reads TGCGCCAGCAGCTTGGTATCAGGGGACGGGGAGCTGTTTTTT. J is TRBJ2-2 and V is TRBV5-1; a weak D match, TRBD1 (6 bases). Trimming took 0 bases from V and 7 from J, leaving 10 bases between them. The germline gives CDR1 SGHRS, CDR2 YFSETQ. The CDR3 length is 14 residues.